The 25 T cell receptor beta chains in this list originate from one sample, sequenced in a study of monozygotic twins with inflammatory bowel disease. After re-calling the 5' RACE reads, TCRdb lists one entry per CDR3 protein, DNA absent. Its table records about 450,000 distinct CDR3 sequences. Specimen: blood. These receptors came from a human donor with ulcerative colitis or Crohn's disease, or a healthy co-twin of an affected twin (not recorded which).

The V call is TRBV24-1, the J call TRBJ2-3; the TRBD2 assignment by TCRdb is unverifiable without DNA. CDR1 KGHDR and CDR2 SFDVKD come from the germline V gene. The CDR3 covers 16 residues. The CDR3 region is CATSDSRGAGTDTQYF.

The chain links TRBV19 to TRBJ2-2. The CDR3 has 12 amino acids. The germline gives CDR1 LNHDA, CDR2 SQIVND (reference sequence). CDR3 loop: CASSDIDGELFF.

The CDR3 here is CASSGGDSTDTQYF. This chain uses TRBV5-1 with TRBJ2-3; without DNA, the TCRdb call of TRBD2 cannot be checked. Looked up from germline, CDR1 is SGHRS and CDR2 is YFSETQ. This CDR3 region has 14 residues. Supplemented by reference TRBV5-1 and TRBJ2-3, the full variable domain reads KAGVTQTPRYLIKTRGQQVTLSCSPISGHRSVSWYQQTPGQGLQFLFEYFSETQRNKGNFPGRFSGRQFSNSRSEMNVSTLELGDSALYLCASSGGDSTDTQYFGPGTRLTVL.

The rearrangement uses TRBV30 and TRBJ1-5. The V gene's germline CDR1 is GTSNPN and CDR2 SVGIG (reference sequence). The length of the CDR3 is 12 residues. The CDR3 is CAWSVTGGPQHF.

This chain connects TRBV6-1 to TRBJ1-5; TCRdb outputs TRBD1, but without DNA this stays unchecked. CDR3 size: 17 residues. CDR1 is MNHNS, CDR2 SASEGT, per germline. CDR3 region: CASSWRASDRGDQPQHF.

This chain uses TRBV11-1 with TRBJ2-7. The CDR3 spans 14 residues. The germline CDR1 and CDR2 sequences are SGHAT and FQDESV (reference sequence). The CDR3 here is CASSFQTGLYEQYF.

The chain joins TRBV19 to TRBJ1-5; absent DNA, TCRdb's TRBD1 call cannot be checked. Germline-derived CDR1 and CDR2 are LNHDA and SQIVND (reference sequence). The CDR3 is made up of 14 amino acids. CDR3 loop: CASNRDTGNQPQHF.

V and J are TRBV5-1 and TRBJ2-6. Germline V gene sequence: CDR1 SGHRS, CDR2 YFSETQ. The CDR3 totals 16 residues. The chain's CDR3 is CASSLVPGSGANVLTF. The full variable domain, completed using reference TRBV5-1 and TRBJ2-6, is KAGVTQTPRYLIKTRGQQVTLSCSPISGHRSVSWYQQTPGQGLQFLFEYFSETQRNKGNFPGRFSGRQFSNSRSEMNVSTLELGDSALYLCASSLVPGSGANVLTFGAGSRLTVL.

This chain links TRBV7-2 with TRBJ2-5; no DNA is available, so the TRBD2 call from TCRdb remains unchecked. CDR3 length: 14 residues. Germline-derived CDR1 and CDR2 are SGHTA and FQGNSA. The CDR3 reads CASSLGAGYETQYF.

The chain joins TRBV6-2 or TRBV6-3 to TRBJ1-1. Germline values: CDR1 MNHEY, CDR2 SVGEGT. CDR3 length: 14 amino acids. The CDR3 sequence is CASSHPEQNTEAFF.

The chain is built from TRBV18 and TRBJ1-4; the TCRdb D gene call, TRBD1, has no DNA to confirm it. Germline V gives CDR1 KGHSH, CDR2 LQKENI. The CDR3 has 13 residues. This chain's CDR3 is CASSPLGDEKLFF.

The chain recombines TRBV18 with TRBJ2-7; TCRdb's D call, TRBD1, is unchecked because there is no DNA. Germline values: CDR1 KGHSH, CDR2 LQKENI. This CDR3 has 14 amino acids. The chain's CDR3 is CASSEDRVRNEQYF. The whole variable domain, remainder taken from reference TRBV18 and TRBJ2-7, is NAGVMQNPRHLVRRRGQEARLRCSPMKGHSHVYWYRQLPEEGLKFMVYLQKENIIDESGMPKERFSAEFPKEGPSILRIQQVVRGDSAAYFCASSEDRVRNEQYFGPGTRLTVT.

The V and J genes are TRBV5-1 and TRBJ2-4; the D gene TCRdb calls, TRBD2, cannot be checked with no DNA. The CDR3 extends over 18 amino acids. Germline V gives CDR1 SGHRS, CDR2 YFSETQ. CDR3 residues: CASSPGLAGGLAKNIQYF.

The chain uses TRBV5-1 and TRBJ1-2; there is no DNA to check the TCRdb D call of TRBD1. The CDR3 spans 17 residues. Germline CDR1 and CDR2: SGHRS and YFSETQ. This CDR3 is CASSLRGDRGGNYGYTF.

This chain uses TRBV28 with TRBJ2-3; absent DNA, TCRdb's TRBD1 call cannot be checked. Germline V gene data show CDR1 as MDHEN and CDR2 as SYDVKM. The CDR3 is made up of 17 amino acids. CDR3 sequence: CASSPQEPRQGTDTQYF.

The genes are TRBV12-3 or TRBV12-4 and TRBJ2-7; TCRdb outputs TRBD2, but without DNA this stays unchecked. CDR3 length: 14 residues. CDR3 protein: CASSRGDRLGEQYF.

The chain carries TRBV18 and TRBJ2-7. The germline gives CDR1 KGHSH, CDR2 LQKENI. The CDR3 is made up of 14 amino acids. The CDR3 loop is CASSLDDGSYEQYF.

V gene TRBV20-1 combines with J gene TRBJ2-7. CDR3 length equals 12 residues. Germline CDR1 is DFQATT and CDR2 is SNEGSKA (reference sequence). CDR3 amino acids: CSASDDSYEQYF.

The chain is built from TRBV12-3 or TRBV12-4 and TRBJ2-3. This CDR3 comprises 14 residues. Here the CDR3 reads CASSFGSSTDTQYF.

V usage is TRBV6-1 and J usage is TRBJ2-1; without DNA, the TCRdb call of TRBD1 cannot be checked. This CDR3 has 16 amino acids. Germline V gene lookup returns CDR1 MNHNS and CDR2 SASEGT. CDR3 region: CASSAGRDRGDNEQFF.

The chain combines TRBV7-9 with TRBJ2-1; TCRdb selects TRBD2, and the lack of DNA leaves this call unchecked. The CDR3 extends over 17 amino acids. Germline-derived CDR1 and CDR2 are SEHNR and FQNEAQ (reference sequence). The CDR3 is CASSTGLAEGAYNEQFF.

The CDR3 region is CASSQPGQAYGYTF. This rearrangement joins TRBV14 to TRBJ1-2; as DNA is missing, the TRBD1 call by TCRdb cannot be tested. The CDR3 covers 14 residues. In germline, CDR1 is SGHDN, CDR2 FVKESK. The whole variable domain, remainder taken from reference TRBV14 and TRBJ1-2, is EAGVTQFPSHSVIEKGQTVTLRCDPISGHDNLYWYRRVMGKEIKFLLHFVKESKQDESGMPNNRFLAERTGGTYSTLKVQPAELEDSGVYFCASSQPGQAYGYTFGSGTRLTVV.

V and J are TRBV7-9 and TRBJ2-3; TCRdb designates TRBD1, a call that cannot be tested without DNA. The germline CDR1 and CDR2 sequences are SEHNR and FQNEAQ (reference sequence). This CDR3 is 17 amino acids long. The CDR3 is CASSPARTGGRTDTQYF. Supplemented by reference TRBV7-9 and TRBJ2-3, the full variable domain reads DTGVSQNPRHKITKRGQNVTFRCDPISEHNRLYWYRQTLGQGPEFLTYFQNEAQLEKSRLLSDRFSAERPKGSFSTLEIQRTEQGDSAMYLCASSPARTGGRTDTQYFGPGTRLTVL.

The CDR3 region is CASSHISQENYGYTF. The gene calls are TRBV7-2 and TRBJ1-2; TCRdb lists TRBD1, though no DNA is available to test this call. The CDR3 contains 15 residues. CDR1 and CDR2 from the germline V gene are SGHTA and FQGNSA.

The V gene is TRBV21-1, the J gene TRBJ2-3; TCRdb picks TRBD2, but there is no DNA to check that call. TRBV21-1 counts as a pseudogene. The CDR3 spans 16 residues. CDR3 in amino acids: CASSKASSGKPDTQYF.